The 22 T cell receptor beta chains in this list originate from one sample, sequenced in a study of cytomegalovirus exposure and HLA in healthy donors. Profiled with immunoSEQ multiplex PCR; TCRdb holds only in-frame clones, not every one. The table records some 210,000 clones, less than 85% of them present only once. Material for sequencing was PBMCs. Source of these receptors: a woman between 18 and 29 years old in good health and CMV-seronegative.

V gene TRBV13 combines with J gene TRBJ1-4; D call uncertain. V lost 5 bases and J lost 8, with 15 bases in between. Germline CDR1 PRHDT, CDR2 FYEKMQ (reference sequence). CDR3 size: 14 residues. CDR3 sequence: CASSPLRQGEKLFF. Written as DNA, the CDR3 is TGTGCCAGCAGCCCATTGAGGCAAGGAGAAAAACTGTTTTTT.

The V gene is TRBV10-1, the J gene TRBJ2-1, with 9 bases identical to TRBD2. CDR1 is WNHNN and CDR2 is SYGVQD in the germline V gene (reference sequence). There are 17 residues in the CDR3. The V and J ends lost 8 bases and 4 bases, in that order; junction bases with no gene match: 15. The CDR3 DNA reads as TGCGCCAGCTCGGGCGGCCGCGGGAGGGCCCTGTACAATGAGCAGTTCTTC. Its translation is CASSGGRGRALYNEQFF.

The chain couples TRBV27 to TRBJ2-7; the D gene is possibly TRBD1 (6 bases). There are 15 residues in the CDR3. Germline values: CDR1 MNHEY, CDR2 SMNVEV (reference sequence). Trimming stripped 5 bases from V and 3 bases from J, with 17 bases between. CDR3 sequence: CASSPYAGDRYEQYF. CDR3 DNA: TGTGCCAGCAGTCCATATGCAGGGGATCGCTACGAGCAGTACTTC.

This clone was counted a single time. This chain connects TRBV27 to TRBJ2-3, with TRBD1 matching 8 bases. The V and J ends lost 5 bases and 6 bases, in that order; junction bases with no gene match: 13. CDR1 and CDR2 (germline): MNHEY, SMNVEV (reference sequence). The CDR3 is made up of 16 amino acids. DNA for the CDR3: TGTGCCAGCAGTCCCCTAGACAGGGGCCTTGGTGATACGCAGTATTTT. Encoded protein: CASSPLDRGLGDTQYF.

This clone occurred once. The CDR3 protein is CASTRAMTGTNQPQHF. The DNA of the CDR3 is TGTGCCAGCACCCGGGCGATGACAGGTACTAATCAGCCCCAGCATTTT. The rearrangement links TRBV28 to TRBJ1-5; a possible D gene is TRBD1 (6 bases). Trimming cost V 7 bases and J 4 bases, with 20 bases left between them. The CDR3 has 16 residues. CDR1 and CDR2 (germline): MDHEN, SYDVKM.

CDR3 sequence: CAWSVRGLQPQHF. In DNA form, the CDR3 reads TGTGCCTGGAGTGTACGGGGTTTGCAGCCCCAGCATTTT. This chain connects TRBV30 to TRBJ1-5; D not resolved. With 0 bases removed from V and 7 bases from J, the gap between germline ends came to 10 bases. CDR1 is GTSNPN and CDR2 is SVGIG in the germline V gene (reference sequence). This CDR3 comprises 13 residues.

The chain carries TRBV28 and TRBJ1-3, with unresolved D. The germline gives CDR1 MDHEN, CDR2 SYDVKM. The CDR3 is 15 residues long. Trimming shortened V by 2 bases and J by 2 bases, and 10 bases separated the two germline ends. CDR3 DNA sequence: TGTGCCAGCAGTTTACGAGGGCACCCTGGAAACACCATATATTTT. Amino acids: CASSLRGHPGNTIYF.

Written as DNA, the CDR3 is TGTGCCAGCAGCTCGACAGTTGAAGAGACCCAGTACTTC. This sequence encodes CASSSTVEETQYF. The chain combines TRBV5-6 with TRBJ2-5; D is perhaps TRBD1 (5 bases). Trimming cost V 3 bases and J 3 bases, with 9 bases left between them. This CDR3 is 13 amino acids long. Germline CDR1 SGHDT, CDR2 YYEEEE.

The chain couples TRBV5-5 to TRBJ2-1; D gene uncertain. CDR3 length equals 16 residues. The V end lost 3 bases, the J end lost 0 bases, and 13 bases lay between the germline ends. CDR1 is SGHKS, CDR2 YYEKEE, per germline (reference sequence). CDR3 sequence reads: CASSWTSSISYNEQFF. CDR3 nucleotides: TGTGCCAGCAGCTGGACGTCCTCCATCTCCTACAATGAGCAGTTCTTC.

This rearrangement joins TRBV15 to TRBJ2-1; 7 bases are shared with TRBD2. The germline gives CDR1 LNHNV, CDR2 YYDKDF (reference sequence). V lost 4 bases and J lost 10; bases outside the gene matches: 13. The CDR3 extends over 15 amino acids. The CDR3 sequence: CATSTPGSGGEEQFF. The CDR3 nucleotides read TGTGCCACCAGCACCCCTGGGAGTGGGGGGGAGGAGCAGTTCTTC.

The chain recombines TRBV27 with TRBJ1-5; 8 bases are a match to TRBD1. The ends lost 7 bases at V and 6 bases at J; junction bases unmatched: 8. The CDR3 spans 14 residues. Looked up from germline, CDR1 is MNHEY and CDR2 is SMNVEV (reference sequence). CDR3 residues: CASNRQGFSQPQHF. The CDR3 nucleotides are TGTGCCAGCAACAGACAGGGGTTTAGTCAGCCCCAGCATTTT.

The chain is built from TRBV6-5 and TRBJ1-2; D may be TRBD1 (6 bases). The germline V gene encodes CDR1 MNHEY and CDR2 SVGAGI. The CDR3 covers 14 residues. The V end lost 5 bases, the J end lost 4 bases, and 14 bases lay between the germline ends. CDR3 DNA: TGTGCCAGCAGTCCGGGACAAGCGCCCTATGGCTACACCTTC. Protein: CASSPGQAPYGYTF.

The CDR3 coding sequence is TGTGCCTGGAGTCTTGGGAGTCCCCCCTACAATGAGCAGTTCTTC. Translated, it gives CAWSLGSPPYNEQFF. The rearrangement links TRBV30 to TRBJ2-1, with D possibly matching TRBD2 (5 bases). CDR1 is GTSNPN and CDR2 is SVGIG in the germline V gene (reference sequence). This CDR3 is built from 15 residues. Trimming removed 2 bases from V and 2 bases from J, with 13 bases in between.

The chain has TRBV15 and TRBJ2-7; D gene ambiguous. V lost 6 bases and J lost 3, with 12 bases in between. From germline, CDR1 is LNHNV and CDR2 YYDKDF (reference sequence). This CDR3 has 13 amino acids. In DNA form, the CDR3 reads TGTGCCACCAGTGAGGACCCCTACTACGAGCAGTACTTC. Protein sequence: CATSEDPYYEQYF.

V and J are TRBV9 and TRBJ1-2, with TRBD1 as a possible D gene (6 bases). The CDR3 loop spans 15 amino acids. The germline V and J ends were trimmed by 3 bases and 1 base, with 13 bases remaining between them. Germline CDR1 SGDLS, CDR2 YYNGEE. As DNA, the CDR3 is TGTGCCAGCAGCGCCCGGGGGGCAGGTAACTATGGCTACACCTTC. Translation gives CASSARGAGNYGYTF.

The genes are TRBV4-1 and TRBJ2-7, with D tentatively TRBD2 (5 bases). The CDR3 is 13 amino acids. V was shortened by 4 bases and J by 4 bases, with 11 bases between the two germline ends. CDR1 MGHRA and CDR2 YSYEKL come from the germline V gene. The CDR3 DNA is TGCGCCAGCAGCCGGGAGACTTTTTACGAGCAGTACTTC. It encodes CASSRETFYEQYF.

V and J are TRBV11-1 and TRBJ2-7; 7 nucleotides align to TRBD1. The germline V gene has CDR1 SGHAT and CDR2 FQDESV (reference sequence). The V gene end was trimmed by 5 bases and the J gene end by 2 bases; junction bases not matched to a gene: 3. This CDR3 region has 13 residues. The CDR3 DNA is TGTGCCAGCAGCCAGGGACAGACCTACGAGCAGTACTTC. Encoded protein: CASSQGQTYEQYF.

This chain links TRBV5-1 with TRBJ2-7, with 9 bases aligning to TRBD1. CDR3 length: 16 residues. The germline V gene has CDR1 SGHRS and CDR2 YFSETQ. The junction had 7 bases not matched to a gene; V was cut back by 0 bases and J by 3 bases. The chain's CDR3 is CASSLVSGTGNYEQYF. The CDR3 DNA sequence: TGCGCCAGCAGCTTGGTTTCCGGGACAGGGAACTACGAGCAGTACTTC.

The chain is built from TRBV6-6 and TRBJ1-5; D is perhaps TRBD1 (5 bases). V lost 5 bases and J lost 2, with 13 bases in between. The CDR3 loop spans 15 amino acids. Looked up from germline, CDR1 is MNHNY and CDR2 is SVGAGI (reference sequence). CDR3 nucleotides: TGTGCCAGCAGTCCACCCGCGGGGGGCAATCAGCCCCAGCATTTT. The encoded protein is CASSPPAGGNQPQHF.

This rearrangement joins TRBV6-5 to TRBJ1-1; D remains unclear. Trimming stripped 5 bases from V and 6 bases from J, with 16 bases between. CDR3 length: 14 amino acids. Germline CDR1 is MNHEY and CDR2 is SVGAGI. This chain's CDR3 is CASSRVPGGAEAFF. For the CDR3, the DNA is TGTGCCAGCAGTCGGGTCCCCGGTGGGGCTGAAGCTTTCTTT.

This clone was detected only once. The chain has TRBV5-6 and TRBJ2-5; D unresolved. Trimming removed 4 bases from V and 4 bases from J, with 8 bases in between. Germline V gene lookup returns CDR1 SGHDT and CDR2 YYEEEE. This CDR3 has 12 residues. CDR3 sequence (DNA): TGTGCCAGCAGCCTGGACCGAGAGACCCAGTACTTC. This sequence encodes CASSLDRETQYF.

V gene TRBV6-6 combines with J gene TRBJ1-2; 11 bases map to TRBD1. The J segment lost 3 bases and the V segment lost 5 bases, leaving 8 bases of the junction unmatched. The CDR3 spans 16 residues. Per the germline V gene, CDR1 is MNHNY and CDR2 is SVGAGI (reference sequence). This CDR3 is CASSPGQGVKDYGYTF. The CDR3 nucleotides read TGTGCCAGCAGTCCGGGACAGGGGGTGAAGGACTATGGCTACACCTTC.